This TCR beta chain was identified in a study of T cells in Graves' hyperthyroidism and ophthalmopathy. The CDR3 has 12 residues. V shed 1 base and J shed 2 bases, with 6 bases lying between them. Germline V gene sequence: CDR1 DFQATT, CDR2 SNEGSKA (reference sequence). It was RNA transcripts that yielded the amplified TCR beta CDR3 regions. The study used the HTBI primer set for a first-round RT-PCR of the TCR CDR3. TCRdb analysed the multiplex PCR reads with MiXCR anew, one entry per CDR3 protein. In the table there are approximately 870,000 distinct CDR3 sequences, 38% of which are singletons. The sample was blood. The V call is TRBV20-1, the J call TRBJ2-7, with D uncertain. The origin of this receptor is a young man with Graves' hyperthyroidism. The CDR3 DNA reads TGCAGTGCTAGAGGCGACCCCTACGAGCAGTACTTC. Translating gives CSARGDPYEQYF.